These 7 T cell receptor beta chains share one sample of origin, sequenced in a study of blood T cells in healthy people across ages. Sample-barcoded 5' priming and a J-beta primer mix drove a second PCR of about 7 to 12 cycles. Each CDR3 protein is one row after TCRdb ran MiXCR on the 5' RACE reads. The table shows under 2,000,000 distinct CDR3 sequences, with just under 50% occurring only once. Sequenced: blood. These receptor sequences come from a woman in her thirties or forties in good health.

This clonotype was found a few times. CDR3 nucleotides: TGTGCCAGCAGCCCGACCGGGACTAGTAGTACAGATACGCAGTATTTT. Its protein is CASSPTGTSSTDTQYF. The rearrangement uses TRBV4-2 and TRBJ2-3; TRBD2 aligns across 8 bases. Per the germline V gene, CDR1 is LGHNA and CDR2 is YNFKEQ. The J segment lost 3 bases and the V segment lost 4 bases, leaving 9 bases of the junction unmatched. CDR3 length: 16 amino acids.

The chain carries TRBV6-2 or TRBV6-3 and TRBJ2-1; 10 bases map to TRBD2. This CDR3 spans 19 amino acids. Germline assignment: CDR1 MNHEY and CDR2 SVGEGT. The J segment lost 0 bases and the V segment lost 2 bases, leaving 10 bases of the junction unmatched. For the CDR3, the DNA is TGTGCCAGCAGTTACGTAATCGCTAGCGGGGGAACCTCCTACAATGAGCAGTTCTTC. It yields the protein CASSYVIASGGTSYNEQFF.

This clonotype was observed many times. The chain is built from TRBV6-1 and TRBJ2-1; D perhaps matches TRBD1 (5 bases). Looked up from germline, CDR1 is MNHNS and CDR2 is SASEGT. There are 12 residues in the CDR3. Between the trimmed V and J ends, which lost 5 bases and 6 bases, there was a span of 8 bases. CDR3 region: CASSLQVNEQFF. In DNA, the CDR3 is TGTGCCAGCAGTTTACAGGTCAATGAGCAGTTCTTC.

This chain uses TRBV27 with TRBJ2-1; 13 bases fit TRBD2. V lost 6 bases, J lost 0 bases, and 14 bases stayed unmatched. The CDR3 consists of 20 residues. CDR1 is MNHEY, CDR2 SMNVEV, per germline (reference sequence). The CDR3 region has the DNA TGTGCCAGCAGCCCCCTCGGGGGACTAGCGGGGACTCACTCCTACAATGAGCAGTTCTTC. This sequence encodes CASSPLGGLAGTHSYNEQFF.

The chain has TRBV29-1 and TRBJ1-1, with unresolved D. Trimming took 3 bases from V and 5 from J, leaving 13 bases between them. CDR3 length: 13 amino acids. Germline assignment: CDR1 SQVTM and CDR2 ANQGSEA. The CDR3 sequence is CSVDLGPKTEAFF. Here the CDR3 DNA reads TGCAGCGTTGATTTGGGTCCCAAAACTGAAGCTTTCTTT.

V gene TRBV7-8 combines with J gene TRBJ2-7; D remains ambiguous. The V gene's germline CDR1 is SGHVS and CDR2 FQNEAQ. The CDR3 is made up of 14 amino acids. Trimming shortened V by 1 base and J by 3 bases, and 10 bases separated the two germline ends. The CDR3 loop is CASSLDLAIYEQYF. In DNA form, the CDR3 reads TGTGCCAGCAGCTTAGATTTGGCTATCTACGAGCAGTACTTC.

In nucleotides, the CDR3 is TGCGCCAGCAGCCAAGATGGGGGACGAGGCCCCACAGATACGCAGTATTTT. This translates into CASSQDGGRGPTDTQYF. The chain couples TRBV4-1 to TRBJ2-3; TRBD1 or TRBD2 may be the D gene (5 bases each). CDR3 length: 17 residues. V was shortened by 0 bases and J by 2 bases, with 15 bases between the two germline ends. Germline lookup yields CDR1 MGHRA and CDR2 YSYEKL.